The clone carrying this TCR beta chain was found a few times. Its antigen is currently unknown. The sample comes from a study of Tregs in tolerant kidney transplant recipients. Unstimulated regulatory T cells (CD4+CD25+CD127-), CD4+CD25- non-regulatory cells, CD4 and CD8 cells were FACS-sorted from thawed PBMCs. Findings and limits, study-wide: The most relevant donor-specific Treg TCRbeta repertoire apparently came from expansion with activated donor B cells. This study did not directly address biological reproducibility. Nucleotide sequences could not be compared across some patients' samples due to primer changes.

Profiling relied on immunoSEQ multiplex PCR, and the TCRdb table lists in-frame clones only, not all of them. The sample holds 90,000 to 120,000 clones, around 91% seen once. The CDR3 loop spans 13 amino acids. Germline CDR1 is SGHAT and CDR2 is FQNNGV. V lost 5 bases and J 5 bases, leaving 10 bases between the germline ends. The input for sequencing was CD4+ T cells from blood, taken before the transplant. This TCR derives from a human donor who received a combined kidney and bone marrow transplant. This chain connects TRBV11-2 to TRBJ1-5; D uncertain. For the CDR3, the DNA is TGTGCCAGCAGCCCGGGGTTGGATCAGCCCCAGCATTTT. It codes for CASSPGLDQPQHF. The full variable domain, its missing parts supplied by reference TRBV11-2 and TRBJ1-5, is EAGVAQSPRYKIIEKRQSVAFWCNPISGHATLYWYQQILGQGPKLLIQFQNNGVVDDSQLPKDRFSAERLKGVDSTLKIQPAKLEDSAVYLCASSPGLDQPQHFGDGTRLSIL.